A selection of T cell receptor beta chains follows, all from one sample in a study of blood T cells in healthy people across ages. TCRdb ran MiXCR on the 5' RACE reads and lists one entry per CDR3 protein. The sample has over 950,000 distinct CDR3 sequences, roughly two fifths seen once. Sequenced: blood. The receptors come from a man aged 18 to 35 in good health. CDR3s include the opening cysteine and the closing phenylalanine or tryptophan. The D gene is left open where the match is weak. Clone size is not always given. Where it is, it says once, few, many or a class for expanded clones.

j_call	clone_size	d_call	v_call	cdr3_aa	cdr3_nt
TRBJ1-2	NA	NA	TRBV4-3	CASSLRTDSTNYGYTF	TGCGCCAGCAGCCTCCGGACAGACTCTACTAACTATGGCTACACCTTC
TRBJ1-5	NA	TRBD1	TRBV6-5	CASSTGQGEPQHF	TGTGCCAGCAGCACGGGACAGGGCGAGCCCCAGCATTTT
TRBJ2-1	NA	NA	TRBV7-8	CASSLRGTTYNEQFF	TGTGCCAGCAGCTTACGGGGGACCACCTACAATGAGCAGTTCTTC
TRBJ2-5	NA	TRBD1	TRBV20-1	CSAYSRDRGIYGQYF	TGCAGTGCTTATTCCCGGGACAGGGGGATTTACGGGCAGTACTTC
TRBJ2-7	NA	TRBD2	TRBV28	CASSIGLDNEQYF	TGTGCCAGCAGTATCGGACTAGACAATGAGCAGTACTTC
TRBJ2-1	few	TRBD1	TRBV14	CASSQLQGVPYNEQFF	TGTGCCAGCAGCCAGCTACAGGGGGTGCCCTACAATGAGCAGTTCTTC
TRBJ2-1	NA	TRBD2	TRBV10-3	CAIGGRARNEQFF	TGTGCCATCGGCGGGAGAGCGCGGAATGAGCAGTTCTTC
TRBJ2-1	NA	NA	TRBV9	CASSVVPGVRNEQFF	TGTGCCAGCAGCGTAGTGCCGGGGGTGCGCAATGAGCAGTTCTTC
TRBJ2-5	NA	NA	TRBV6-1	CASRSGLETQYF	TGTGCCAGCAGATCGGGGTTAGAGACCCAGTACTTC
TRBJ2-4	NA	TRBD2	TRBV12-3/TRBV12-4	CASSRQAGTYLAKNIQYF	TGTGCCAGCAGCCGTCAAGCGGGGACCTATCTAGCCAAAAACATTCAGTACTTC
TRBJ1-1	few	NA	TRBV7-2	CASSLTRSTEAFF	TGTGCCAGCAGCCTAACAAGGAGCACTGAAGCTTTCTTT